The 22 T cell receptor beta chains in this list originate from one sample, sequenced in a study of shared clonotypes between healthy human individuals. Using immunoSEQ multiplex PCR, the repertoire was profiled, and TCRdb retains in-frame clones only, with some absent. The sample shows 1,500,000 or so clones, roughly 95% of them seen only once. Source material: naive CD4+ T cells sorted from blood. The subset: CD45RA+ positively selected. The source of these receptors is a young man in good health.

The V call is TRBV6-1, the J call TRBJ2-3, with TRBD1 matching over 8 bases. J gave up 0 bases and V 5 bases, and 4 bases lay outside the gene matches. Germline V gives CDR1 MNHNS, CDR2 SASEGT. There are 15 residues in the CDR3. CDR3 bases: TGTGCCAGCAGTTTGGGACAGGCTAGCACAGATACGCAGTATTTT. Its translation: CASSLGQASTDTQYF.

CDR3 loop: CASSPGVGTNEKLFF. The CDR3 DNA reads TGTGCCAGCTCACCAGGGGTAGGGACTAATGAAAAACTGTTTTTT. The chain links TRBV18 to TRBJ1-4; no reliable D call. The length of the CDR3 is 15 residues. V was shortened by 2 bases and J by 2 bases, with 9 bases between the two germline ends. The germline V gene encodes CDR1 KGHSH and CDR2 LQKENI.

This chain links TRBV18 with TRBJ2-7; D is possibly TRBD2 (6 bases). Deletions cut 1 base from V and 4 bases from J, with 14 bases between. Germline V gene data show CDR1 as KGHSH and CDR2 as LQKENI. CDR3 length equals 15 residues. Here the CDR3 reads CASSPRDRESYEQYF. CDR3 DNA: TGTGCCAGCTCACCACGTGACCGGGAGTCGTACGAGCAGTACTTC. The variable domain in full, with the rest retrieved from reference TRBV18 and TRBJ2-7, is NAGVMQNPRHLVRRRGQEARLRCSPMKGHSHVYWYRQLPEEGLKFMVYLQKENIIDESGMPKERFSAEFPKEGPSILRIQQVVRGDSAAYFCASSPRDRESYEQYFGPGTRLTVT.

The rearrangement joins TRBV5-4 to TRBJ2-7, with a tentative D call TRBD2 (6 bases). The germline V gene has CDR1 SGHNT and CDR2 YYREEE (reference sequence). The CDR3 has 14 amino acids. V lost 2 bases to trimming and J lost 0 bases, with 9 bases between them. The CDR3 protein is CASSFSRGSYEQYF. As DNA, the CDR3 is TGTGCCAGCAGCTTCTCGCGGGGCTCCTACGAGCAGTACTTC.

This chain connects TRBV5-1 to TRBJ2-3; unclear D gene. V lost 1 base to trimming and J lost 0 bases, with 9 bases between them. The CDR3 runs to 15 residues. Germline V lookup: CDR1 SGHRS, CDR2 YFSETQ. The CDR3 sequence is CASSLFTKSTDTQYF. The CDR3 bases are TGCGCCAGCAGCTTGTTCACAAAAAGCACAGATACGCAGTATTTT.

The gene calls are TRBV16 and TRBJ2-2; no reliable D call. Germline CDR1 is KGHSY and CDR2 is FQNENV. This CDR3 has 15 amino acids. The germline V and J ends were trimmed by 0 bases and 2 bases, with 7 bases remaining between them. The CDR3 here is CASSQSTTNTGELFF. As DNA, the CDR3 is TGTGCCAGCAGCCAATCCACTACTAACACCGGGGAGCTGTTTTTT.

This clone was observed once. J is TRBJ2-1 and V is TRBV7-3; no clear D. This CDR3 comprises 14 residues. The V and J ends lost 5 bases and 2 bases respectively, with 10 bases between them. CDR1 is SGHTA and CDR2 is FQGTGA in the germline V gene. The CDR3 reads CASSTRGPYNEQFF. DNA of the CDR3: TGTGCCAGCAGCACCCGCGGTCCCTACAATGAGCAGTTCTTC.

The chain uses TRBV11-2 and TRBJ2-3; 10 bases fit TRBD2. CDR3 length: 16 residues. J was trimmed by 5 bases and V by 1 base; bases with no gene match: 6. Germline V gene sequence: CDR1 SGHAT, CDR2 FQNNGV. CDR3 coding DNA: TGTGCCAGCAGCTTAGTATTGCTAGCGGGAGAAGATACGCAGTATTTT. Translating gives CASSLVLLAGEDTQYF.

This clone turned up a few times. The V call is TRBV28, the J call TRBJ2-1; no clear D gene. The CDR3 sequence is 13 residues long. The ends were cut back, 5 bases at V and 7 bases at J, with 12 bases in the middle. CDR1 and CDR2 from the germline V gene are MDHEN and SYDVKM. Here the CDR3 reads CASSPRFKNEQFF. In nucleotides, the CDR3 is TGTGCCAGCAGTCCCCGGTTCAAAAATGAGCAGTTCTTC. Full variable domain (remainder filled in from reference TRBV28 and TRBJ2-1): DVKVTQSSRYLVKRTGEKVFLECVQDMDHENMFWYRQDPGLGLRLIYFSYDVKMKEKGDIPEGYSVSREKKERFSLILESASTNQTSMYLCASSPRFKNEQFFGPGTRLTVL.

The rearrangement uses TRBV18 and TRBJ2-7, with 7 bases aligning to TRBD1. The CDR3 covers 14 residues. Germline V gene data show CDR1 as KGHSH and CDR2 as LQKENI. Losses at the gene ends were 6 bases for V and 5 bases for J; bases not matched to a gene: 10. This CDR3 reads CASSKTPQGDEQYF. The CDR3, as DNA: TGTGCCAGCTCTAAAACCCCGCAGGGGGACGAGCAGTACTTC.

The CDR3 sequence: CASSLGRGLDEQYF. CDR3 in DNA: TGTGCCAGCAGCTTAGGGAGGGGGCTCGACGAGCAGTACTTC. The chain joins TRBV7-8 to TRBJ2-7; D possibly corresponds to TRBD1 (7 bases). CDR1 is SGHVS and CDR2 is FQNEAQ in the germline V gene. The length of the CDR3 is 14 residues. V lost 1 base to trimming and J lost 5 bases, with 12 bases between them.

This clone was detected only a few times. The chain recombines TRBV19 with TRBJ1-5, with 7 bases matching TRBD1. Germline V CDR1 and CDR2: LNHDA, SQIVND (reference sequence). V lost 6 bases, J lost 2 bases, and 10 bases stayed unmatched. The CDR3 loop spans 16 amino acids. The CDR3 is CASRSTGSVGNQPQHF. The CDR3 nucleotides are TGTGCCAGTAGATCGACAGGGTCCGTCGGCAATCAGCCCCAGCATTTT. The complete variable domain, with remaining parts taken from reference TRBV19 and TRBJ1-5, reads DGGITQSPKYLFRKEGQNVTLSCEQNLNHDAMYWYRQDPGQGLRLIYYSQIVNDFQKGDIAEGYSVSREKKESFPLTVTSAQKNPTAFYLCASRSTGSVGNQPQHFGDGTRLSIL.

The chain uses TRBV19 and TRBJ1-3, with a tentative D call TRBD1 (6 bases). Germline CDR1 LNHDA, CDR2 SQIVND (reference sequence). The V gene lost 3 bases and the J gene lost 5 bases, with 17 bases spanning the gap. The length of the CDR3 is 16 residues. CDR3 protein: CASSIYDRIGRNTIYF. CDR3 nucleotide sequence: TGTGCCAGTAGTATTTACGACAGGATCGGCCGAAACACCATATATTTT.

Remarks on this clone: Other DNA variants within this sample encode the same CDR3. The J gene is TRBJ2-1, the V gene TRBV5-1; no definite D call. CDR3 length: 15 residues. Trimming stripped 3 bases from V and 0 bases from J, with 10 bases between. Per germline, CDR1 SGHRS and CDR2 YFSETQ. The chain's CDR3 is CASSSGLSSYNEQFF. CDR3 nucleotide sequence: TGCGCCAGCAGCTCCGGTCTCAGCTCCTACAATGAGCAGTTCTTC.

V usage is TRBV28 and J usage is TRBJ2-1, with D uncertain. The V and J ends lost 5 bases and 8 bases respectively, with 16 bases between them. The CDR3 has 14 amino acids. CDR1 and CDR2 (germline): MDHEN, SYDVKM. CDR3 protein: CASSGTVPRHEQFF. CDR3 nucleotide sequence: TGTGCCAGCAGTGGAACCGTCCCAAGGCATGAGCAGTTCTTC.

The chain joins TRBV5-4 to TRBJ2-1, with 7 bases identical to TRBD2. This CDR3 comprises 14 residues. Germline V gives CDR1 SGHNT, CDR2 YYREEE (reference sequence). V was clipped by 8 bases and J by 1 base; unmatched bases: 6. CDR3 DNA: TGTGCCAGTACAGGCGGGAGTTCCTACAATGAGCAGTTCTTC. Its translation is CASTGGSSYNEQFF. The variable domain in full, completed from reference TRBV5-4 and TRBJ2-1, reads ETGVTQSPTHLIKTRGQQVTLRCSSQSGHNTVSWYQQALGQGPQFIFQYYREEENGRGNFPPRFSGLQFPNYSSELNVNALELDDSALYLCASTGGSSYNEQFFGPGTRLTVL.

The chain employs TRBV2 and TRBJ2-7; 12 bases align to TRBD2. Losses at the gene ends were 2 bases for V and 3 bases for J; bases not matched to a gene: 8. The CDR3 has 17 amino acids. The germline CDR1 and CDR2 sequences are SNHLY and FYNNEI. The CDR3, as DNA: TGTGCCAGCAGTGAAAGACTAGCGGGGGCCCATTTCTACGAGCAGTACTTC. Amino acid sequence: CASSERLAGAHFYEQYF.

This chain connects TRBV15 to TRBJ2-1; 8 bases are shared with TRBD2. This CDR3 comprises 16 residues. CDR1 and CDR2 from the germline V gene are LNHNV and YYDKDF (reference sequence). Unmatched junction bases numbered 13, after V lost 4 bases and J lost 8 bases. The CDR3 loop reads CATSKGLAESRDEQFF. In nucleotides, the CDR3 is TGTGCCACCAGCAAAGGACTAGCAGAATCCCGCGATGAGCAGTTCTTC. Full variable domain (remainder filled in from reference TRBV15 and TRBJ2-1): DAMVIQNPRYQVTQFGKPVTLSCSQTLNHNVMYWYQQKSSQAPKLLFHYYDKDFNNEADTPDNFQSRRPNTSFCFLDIRSPGLGDTAMYLCATSKGLAESRDEQFFGPGTRLTVL.

CDR3 residues: CAWSSGLAAPNEQFF. The CDR3 DNA reads as TGTGCCTGGAGCTCGGGACTAGCGGCTCCCAATGAGCAGTTCTTC. The rearrangement links TRBV30 to TRBJ2-1; 11 bases align to TRBD2. CDR1 and CDR2 (germline): GTSNPN, SVGIG (reference sequence). J was trimmed by 6 bases and V by 3 bases; bases with no gene match: 7. The CDR3 has 15 amino acids. Based on the CDR3 plus reference TRBV30 and TRBJ2-1, the full variable domain is SQTIHQWPATLVQPVGSPLSLECTVEGTSNPNLYWYRQAAGRGLQLLFYSVGIGQISSEVPQNLSASRPQDRQFILSSKKLLLSDSGFYLCAWSSGLAAPNEQFFGPGTRLTVL.

The J gene is TRBJ2-1, the V gene TRBV11-3; D uncertain. V was cut by 1 base and J by 5 bases, with 9 bases left in between. Germline V lookup: CDR1 SGHNT, CDR2 YENEEA. CDR3 length: 14 amino acids. The DNA of the CDR3 is TGTGCCAGCAGCTTAGCTTCGTACAACAATGAGCAGTTCTTC. Protein product: CASSLASYNNEQFF.

This chain joins TRBV11-2 and TRBJ2-7, with a possible D match to TRBD2 (5 bases). This CDR3 is 15 amino acids long. V lost 2 bases and J 1 base, leaving 12 bases between the germline ends. From germline, CDR1 is SGHAT and CDR2 FQNNGV. The CDR3 is CASSLLRDTSYEQYF. Here the CDR3 DNA reads TGTGCCAGCAGCTTACTACGGGATACTTCCTACGAGCAGTACTTC.

The chain links TRBV28 to TRBJ1-2, with D possibly being TRBD1 (5 bases). The CDR3 extends over 12 amino acids. Trimming stripped 6 bases from V and 2 bases from J, with 7 bases between. Looked up from germline, CDR1 is MDHEN and CDR2 is SYDVKM. This CDR3 reads CASRGDNYGYTF. CDR3 coding DNA: TGTGCCAGCAGAGGGGACAACTATGGCTACACCTTC.